The rows below give T cell receptor beta chains drawn from one sample of a study of graft-versus-host responses after intestinal transplantation. Their cognate antigens are unknown. Here immunoSEQ multiplex PCR was the method, and the copy in TCRdb shows in-frame clones only, minus some. The sample carries tens of thousands of clones, around 90% recorded once. The specimen was unstimulated CD4+ T cells sorted from spleen or lymph node cells, collected before transplant. These receptors were collected from a human donor who was the organ donor for an intestinal transplant. The CDR3 runs from the conserved cysteine through the conserved F or W.

>TRBJ2-1|TRBV4-1
CASSQALFTSWVDNEQFF
>TRBJ1-2|TRBV7-2
CASSLDSLHRNYGYTF
>TRBJ1-2|TRBV27
CASSPFFGGYTF
>TRBJ2-3|TRBV7-2
CASSARTPASTDTQYF
>TRBJ2-7|TRBV6-5
CASTRGPPYEQYF
>TRBJ2-2|TRBV7-6
CASSLESGPYAGELFF
>TRBJ2-3|TRBV6-5
CASSYSGRIGTDTQYF
>TRBJ2-3|TRBV7-8
CASSPVRWHYTDTQYF
>TRBJ2-3|TRBV15
CATSRALGTDTQYF
>TRBJ2-7|TRBV15
CATSRDLTSTPYEQYF
>TRBJ2-7|TRBV6-1
CASSPGLAGADEQYF
>TRBJ2-1|TRBV7-2
CASSRYNEQFF
>TRBJ2-2|TRBV5-3
CARSLRLAGGPGMTGELFF
>TRBJ1-4|TRBV25-1
CASSSVDRAREKLFF
>TRBJ2-3|TRBV27
CASSLQGADTQYF
>TRBJ2-5|TRBV4-2
CASSQELQETQYF
>TRBJ2-6|TRBV28
CASSSGGRGISGANVLTF
>TRBJ2-7|TRBV10-3
CAISELLAGAAYEQYF
>TRBJ2-1|TRBV7-6
CASSPGRNSYNEQFF
>TRBJ2-1|TRBV30
CAGGTGGDNEQFF
>TRBJ2-1|TRBV19
CASSIVGGSSYNEQFF
>TRBJ2-1|TRBV19
CASSINRGAYNEQFF
>TRBJ2-5|TRBV30
CAWEAGGTETQYF